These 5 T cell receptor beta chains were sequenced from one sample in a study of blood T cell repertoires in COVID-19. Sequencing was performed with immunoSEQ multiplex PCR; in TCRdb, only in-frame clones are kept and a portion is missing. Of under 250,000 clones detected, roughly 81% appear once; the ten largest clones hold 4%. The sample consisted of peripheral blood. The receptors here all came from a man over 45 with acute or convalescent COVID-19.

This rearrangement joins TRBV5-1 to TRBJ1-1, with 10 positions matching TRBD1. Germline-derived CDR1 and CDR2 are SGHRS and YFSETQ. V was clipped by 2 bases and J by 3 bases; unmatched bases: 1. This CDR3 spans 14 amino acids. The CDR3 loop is CASSFGTGDTEAFF. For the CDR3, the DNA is TGCGCCAGCAGCTTTGGGACAGGGGACACTGAAGCTTTCTTT.

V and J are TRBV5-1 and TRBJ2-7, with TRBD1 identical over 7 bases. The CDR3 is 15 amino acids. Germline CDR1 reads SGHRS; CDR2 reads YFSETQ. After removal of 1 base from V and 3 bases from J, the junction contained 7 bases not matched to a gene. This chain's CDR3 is CASSLITGEIYEQYF. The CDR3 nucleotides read TGCGCCAGCAGCTTGATTACAGGGGAGATCTACGAGCAGTACTTC.

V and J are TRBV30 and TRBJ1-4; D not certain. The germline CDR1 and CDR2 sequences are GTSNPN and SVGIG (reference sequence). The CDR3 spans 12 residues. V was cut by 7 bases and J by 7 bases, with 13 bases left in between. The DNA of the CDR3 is TGTGCCTCGCTAGGTGGAGCTGAAAAACTGTTTTTT. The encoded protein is CASLGGAEKLFF.

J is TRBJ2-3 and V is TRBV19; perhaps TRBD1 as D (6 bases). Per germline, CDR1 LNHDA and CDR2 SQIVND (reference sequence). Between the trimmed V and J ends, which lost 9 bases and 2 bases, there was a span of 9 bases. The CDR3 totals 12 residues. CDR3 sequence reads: CASRGFTDTQYF. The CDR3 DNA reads TGTGCCAGCAGGGGCTTCACAGATACGCAGTATTTT. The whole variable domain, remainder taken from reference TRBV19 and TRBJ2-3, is DGGITQSPKYLFRKEGQNVTLSCEQNLNHDAMYWYRQDPGQGLRLIYYSQIVNDFQKGDIAEGYSVSREKKESFPLTVTSAQKNPTAFYLCASRGFTDTQYFGPGTRLTVL.

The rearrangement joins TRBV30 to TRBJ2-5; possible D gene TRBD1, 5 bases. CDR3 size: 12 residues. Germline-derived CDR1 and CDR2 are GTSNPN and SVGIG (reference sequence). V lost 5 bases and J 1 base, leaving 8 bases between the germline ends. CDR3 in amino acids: CAWDSSQETQYF. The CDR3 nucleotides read TGTGCCTGGGACAGCTCCCAAGAGACCCAGTACTTC.